This T cell receptor (beta chain) was observed in a study of CD8+ T cells in alopecia areata. V lost 1 base to trimming and J lost 1 base, with 14 bases between them. Germline values: CDR1 SGHAT, CDR2 FQNNGV. CDR3 length: 16 amino acids. Reverse transcription of extracted RNA yielded cDNA, which provided the sequencing template. TCRdb's table, derived via immunoSEQ multiplex PCR, lists solely in-frame clones and lacks some. The sample records more than 140,000 clones, about 88% being singletons. Treatment specified: oral pan-JAK inhibitor, 5-10 mg twice daily. The chain combines TRBV11-2 with TRBJ2-7; D perhaps matches TRBD1 (6 bases). The sample was CD8+ T cells sorted from blood, taken at week 4, from a patient treated with tofacitinib. The sequence came from a human donor with alopecia areata. DNA of the CDR3: TGTGCCAGCAGCTTAGGGCCAGGGGCGTCATCCTACGAGCAGTACTTC. This codes for CASSLGPGASSYEQYF.